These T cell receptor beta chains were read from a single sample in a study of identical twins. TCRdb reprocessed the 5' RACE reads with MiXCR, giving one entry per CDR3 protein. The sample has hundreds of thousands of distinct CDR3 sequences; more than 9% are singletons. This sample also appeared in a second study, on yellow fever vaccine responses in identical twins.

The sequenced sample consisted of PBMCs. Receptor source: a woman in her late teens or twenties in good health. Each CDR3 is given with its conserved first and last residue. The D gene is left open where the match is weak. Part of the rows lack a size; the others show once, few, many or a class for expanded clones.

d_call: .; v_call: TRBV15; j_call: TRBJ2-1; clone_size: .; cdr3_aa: CATSRDRPGSLEFF; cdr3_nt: TGTGCCACCAGCAGAGATCGCCCTGGGTCGTTGGAGTTCTTC
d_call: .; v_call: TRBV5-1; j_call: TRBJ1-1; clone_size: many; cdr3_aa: CASSLYTPGDTEAFF; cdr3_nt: TGCGCCAGCAGCTTGTATACTCCTGGGGACACTGAAGCTTTCTTT
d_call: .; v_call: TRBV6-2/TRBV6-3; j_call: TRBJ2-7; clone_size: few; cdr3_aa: CASTTRVYEQYF; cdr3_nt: TGTGCCAGCACCACCAGGGTCTACGAGCAGTACTTC
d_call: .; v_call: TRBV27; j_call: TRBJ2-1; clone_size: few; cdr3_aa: CASSLRYPNEQFF; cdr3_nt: TGTGCCAGCAGTTTAAGATACCCCAATGAGCAGTTCTTC
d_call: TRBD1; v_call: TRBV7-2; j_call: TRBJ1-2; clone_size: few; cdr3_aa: CASSRPDRGQRSYTF; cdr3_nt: TGTGCCAGCAGCCGACCCGACAGGGGGCAAAGGAGCTACACCTTC
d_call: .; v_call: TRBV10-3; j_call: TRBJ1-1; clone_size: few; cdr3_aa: CAILSEMNTEAFF; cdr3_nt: TGTGCCATCCTCTCGGAGATGAACACTGAAGCTTTCTTT
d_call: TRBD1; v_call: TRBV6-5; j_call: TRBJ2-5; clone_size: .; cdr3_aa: CASSYAGQGSETQYF; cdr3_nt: TGTGCCAGCAGTTACGCTGGACAGGGTAGCGAGACCCAGTACTTC
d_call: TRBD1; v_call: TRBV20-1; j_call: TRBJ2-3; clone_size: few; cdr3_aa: CSARSRDRGTDTQYF; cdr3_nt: TGCAGTGCTAGGTCCCGGGACAGGGGCACAGATACGCAGTATTTT
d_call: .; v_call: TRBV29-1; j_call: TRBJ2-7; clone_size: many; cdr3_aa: CSVDNSYEQYF; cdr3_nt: TGCAGCGTTGATAACTCCTACGAGCAGTACTTC
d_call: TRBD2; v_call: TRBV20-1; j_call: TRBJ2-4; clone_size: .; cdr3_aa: CSARGREGVAKNIQYF; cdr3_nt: TGCAGTGCCAGAGGCCGGGAGGGCGTGGCCAAAAACATTCAGTACTTC
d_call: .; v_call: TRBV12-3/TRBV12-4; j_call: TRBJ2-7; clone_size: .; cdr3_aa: CASSPSGLTTYEQYF; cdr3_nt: TGTGCCAGCAGTCCGTCCGGGCTAACGACCTACGAGCAGTACTTC
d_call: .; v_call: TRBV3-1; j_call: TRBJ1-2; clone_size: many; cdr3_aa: CASSHGMEYGYTF; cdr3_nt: TGTGCCAGCAGCCACGGAATGGAATATGGCTACACCTTC
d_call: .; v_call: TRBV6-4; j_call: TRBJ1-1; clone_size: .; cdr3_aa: CASRSNKSPTEAFF; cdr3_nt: TGTGCCAGCCGATCAAATAAGAGTCCCACTGAAGCTTTCTTT
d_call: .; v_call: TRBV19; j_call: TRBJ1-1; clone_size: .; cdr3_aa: CASRREGGYTEAFF; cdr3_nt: TGTGCCAGTAGGAGGGAAGGCGGATACACTGAAGCTTTCTTT
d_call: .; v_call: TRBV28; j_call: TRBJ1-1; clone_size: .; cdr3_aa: CASSPQGRAFF; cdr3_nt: TGTGCCAGCAGTCCGCAGGGGCGGGCTTTCTTT
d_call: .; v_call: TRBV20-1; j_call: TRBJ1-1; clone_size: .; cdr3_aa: CSAQDISNTEAFF; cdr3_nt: TGCAGTGCTCAGGATATCTCGAACACTGAAGCTTTCTTT
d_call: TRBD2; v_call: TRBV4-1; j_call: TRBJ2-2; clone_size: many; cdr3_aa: CASSRGLADYTGELFF; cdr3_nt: TGCGCCAGCAGCCGCGGACTAGCGGATTACACCGGGGAGCTGTTTTTT
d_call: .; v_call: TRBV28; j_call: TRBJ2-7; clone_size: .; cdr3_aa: CASNGQGKRTF; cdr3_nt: TGTGCCAGCAATGGTCAGGGGAAGCGAACTTTC
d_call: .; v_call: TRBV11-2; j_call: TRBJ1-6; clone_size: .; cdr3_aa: CASSLVGQDNSPLHF; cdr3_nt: TGTGCCAGCAGCTTAGTAGGCCAGGATAATTCACCCCTCCACTTT
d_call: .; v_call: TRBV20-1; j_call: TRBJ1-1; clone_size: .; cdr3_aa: CSARQPGRDTEAFF; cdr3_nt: TGCAGTGCTAGACAACCAGGGCGGGACACTGAAGCTTTCTTT
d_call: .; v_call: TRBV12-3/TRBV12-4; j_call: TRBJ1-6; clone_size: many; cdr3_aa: CASSLEGYNSPLHF; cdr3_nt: TGTGCCAGCAGTTTAGAGGGGTATAATTCACCCCTCCACTTT
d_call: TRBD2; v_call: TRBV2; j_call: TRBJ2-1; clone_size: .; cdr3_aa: CASGREDVNEQFF; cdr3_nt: TGTGCCAGCGGGCGGGAGGACGTCAATGAGCAGTTCTTC
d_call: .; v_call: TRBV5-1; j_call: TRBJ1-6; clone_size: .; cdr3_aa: CASSLGLEPSPLHF; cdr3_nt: TGCGCCAGCAGCTTGGGGTTGGAGCCATCACCCCTCCACTTT
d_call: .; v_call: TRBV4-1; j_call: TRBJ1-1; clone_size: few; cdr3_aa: CASSQDSTGPEAFF; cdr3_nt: TGCGCCAGCAGCCAAGACTCAACAGGGCCTGAAGCTTTCTTT
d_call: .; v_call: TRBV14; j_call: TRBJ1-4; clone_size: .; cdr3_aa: CASSPSGGNEKLFF; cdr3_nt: TGTGCCAGCAGCCCGTCGGGTGGTAATGAAAAACTGTTTTTT
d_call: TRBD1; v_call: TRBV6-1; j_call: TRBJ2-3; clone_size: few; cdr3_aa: CASSGDRGVSTDTQYF; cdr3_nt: TGTGCCAGCAGCGGGGACAGGGGCGTTAGCACAGATACGCAGTATTTT
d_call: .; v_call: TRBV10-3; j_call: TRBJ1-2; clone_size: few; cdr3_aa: CAISDLGVNYGYTF; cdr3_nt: TGTGCCATCAGTGACTTGGGGGTTAACTATGGCTACACCTTC
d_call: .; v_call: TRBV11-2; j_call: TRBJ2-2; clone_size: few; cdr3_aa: CASSFTSQELFF; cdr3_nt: TGTGCCAGCAGCTTTACTAGCCAGGAGCTGTTTTTT
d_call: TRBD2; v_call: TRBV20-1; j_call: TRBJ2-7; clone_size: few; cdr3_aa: CSARPSGSTYEQYF; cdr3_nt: TGCAGTGCAAGGCCTAGCGGGAGTACGTACGAGCAGTACTTC
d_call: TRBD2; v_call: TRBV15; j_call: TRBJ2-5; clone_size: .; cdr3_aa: CATSSPSGEQETQYF; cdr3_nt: TGTGCCACCAGCAGCCCTAGCGGGGAGCAAGAGACCCAGTACTTC
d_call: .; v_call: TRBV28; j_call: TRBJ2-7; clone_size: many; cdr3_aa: CASSFVGAYEQYF; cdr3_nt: TGTGCCAGCAGTTTTGTAGGAGCCTACGAGCAGTACTTC
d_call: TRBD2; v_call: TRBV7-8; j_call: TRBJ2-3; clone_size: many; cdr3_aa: CASRLAGVDTQYF; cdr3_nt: TGTGCCAGCAGACTAGCGGGAGTTGATACGCAGTATTTT
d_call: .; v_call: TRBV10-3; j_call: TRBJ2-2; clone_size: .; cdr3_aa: CAINLGSGDTGELFF; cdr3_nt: TGTGCCATCAATTTGGGCTCTGGGGACACCGGGGAGCTGTTTTTT